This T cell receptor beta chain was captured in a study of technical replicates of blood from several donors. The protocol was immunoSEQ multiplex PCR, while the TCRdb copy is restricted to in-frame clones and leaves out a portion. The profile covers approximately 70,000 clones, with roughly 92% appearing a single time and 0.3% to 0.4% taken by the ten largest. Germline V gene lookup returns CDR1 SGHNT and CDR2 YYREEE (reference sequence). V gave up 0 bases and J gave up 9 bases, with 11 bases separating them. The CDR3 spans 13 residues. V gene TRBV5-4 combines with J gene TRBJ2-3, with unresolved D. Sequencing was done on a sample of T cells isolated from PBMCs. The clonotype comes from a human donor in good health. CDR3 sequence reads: CASSLDGEETQYF. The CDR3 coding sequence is TGTGCCAGCAGCTTGGACGGTGAGGAAACGCAGTATTTT.